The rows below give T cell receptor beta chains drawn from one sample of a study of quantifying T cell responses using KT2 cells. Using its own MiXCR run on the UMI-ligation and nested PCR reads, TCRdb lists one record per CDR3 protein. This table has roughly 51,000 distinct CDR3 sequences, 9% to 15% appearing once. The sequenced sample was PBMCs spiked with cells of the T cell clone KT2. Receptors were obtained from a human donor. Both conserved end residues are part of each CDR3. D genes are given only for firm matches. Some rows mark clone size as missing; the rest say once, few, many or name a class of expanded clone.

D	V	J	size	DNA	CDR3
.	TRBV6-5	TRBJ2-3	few	TGTGCCAGCAGTATGATCAGGGATGACGCAGATACGCAGTATTTT	CASSMIRDDADTQYF
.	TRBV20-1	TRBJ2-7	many	TGCAGTGCTAGAGATCCGGCCCAGTTTTACGAGCAGTACTTC	CSARDPAQFYEQYF
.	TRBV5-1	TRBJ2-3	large	TGCGCCAGCAGCTTTACCGATCTGGGGGCGCACATGGCAGATACGCAGTATTTT	CASSFTDLGAHMADTQYF
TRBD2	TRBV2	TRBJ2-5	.	TGTGCCAGCAGTGGAGCGACTAGCGGGAGGTACCAAGAGACCCAGTACTTC	CASSGATSGRYQETQYF
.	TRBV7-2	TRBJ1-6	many	TGTGCCAGCAGCTTAGCCGGATTCTATTCACCCCTCCACTTT	CASSLAGFYSPLHF
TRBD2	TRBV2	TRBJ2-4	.	TGTGCCAGCAGTGGATCGGGGGGAATAGCCAAAAACATTCAGTACTTC	CASSGSGGIAKNIQYF
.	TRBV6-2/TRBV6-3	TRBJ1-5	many	TGTGCCAGCAGTTACTCGATTCAGCCCCAGCATTTT	CASSYSIQPQHF
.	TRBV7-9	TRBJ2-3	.	TGTGCCAGCAGCTTAAAGGTAGCGTCGAGCACAGATACGCAGTATTTT	CASSLKVASSTDTQYF
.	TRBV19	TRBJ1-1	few	TGTGCCAGTAGTACATCACCCGACCGAGGGAGCACTGAAGCTTTCTTT	CASSTSPDRGSTEAFF
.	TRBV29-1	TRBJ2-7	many	TGCAGCGGCCTCAGCAGGAGCTCCTACGAGCAGTACTTC	CSGLSRSSYEQYF
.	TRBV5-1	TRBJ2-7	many	TGCGCCAGCAGCTTGGCAGGGAACGAGCAGTACTTC	CASSLAGNEQYF
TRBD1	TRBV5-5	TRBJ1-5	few	TGTGCCAGCAGCTTGTGGGGACAGAGCAATCAGCCCCAGCATTTT	CASSLWGQSNQPQHF
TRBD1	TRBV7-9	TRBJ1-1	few	TGTGCCAGCACCCGGGACAGGGGTAGGACTGAAGCTTTCTTT	CASTRDRGRTEAFF
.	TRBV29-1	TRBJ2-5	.	TGCAGCGTGGGAAGACTGGAGCAAGAGACCCAGTACTTC	CSVGRLEQETQYF
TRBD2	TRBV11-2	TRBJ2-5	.	TGTGCCAGCAGCCGGGGGGGAGAGACCCAGTACTTC	CASSRGGETQYF
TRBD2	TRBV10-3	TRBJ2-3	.	TGTGCCATCAGTGAGTCGGGACTAGCGGGAGAGGATACGCAGTATTTT	CAISESGLAGEDTQYF
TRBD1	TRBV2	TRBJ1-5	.	TGTGCCACAAAGGGGGACAGGGTGGGCAATCAGCCCCAGCATTTT	CATKGDRVGNQPQHF
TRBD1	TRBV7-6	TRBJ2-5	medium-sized	TGTGCCAGCAGCGCCCAGGGGGCAGTGAGGGAGACCCAGTACTTC	CASSAQGAVRETQYF
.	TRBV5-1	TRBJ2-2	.	TGCGCCAGCAGGCAAGGGGATCTAGGCACCGGGGAGCTGTTTTTT	CASRQGDLGTGELFF
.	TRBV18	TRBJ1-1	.	TGTGCCAGCTCACGCCCAGTAGGGCAAGGGACTGAAGCTTTCTTT	CASSRPVGQGTEAFF
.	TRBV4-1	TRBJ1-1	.	TGCGCCAGCAGCCAGGGTGGTGAAGCTTTCTTT	CASSQGGEAFF
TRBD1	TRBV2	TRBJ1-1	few	TGTGCCAGCATCAGGACAGGAGGAAACACTGAAGCTTTCTTT	CASIRTGGNTEAFF
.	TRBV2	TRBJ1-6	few	TGTGCCAGCAGTGGTCGGGAAGGGAGTATTTCACCCCTCCACTTT	CASSGREGSISPLHF
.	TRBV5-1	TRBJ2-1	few	TGCGCCAGCAGCTTGGGTAGGGGGAATGAGCAGTTCTTC	CASSLGRGNEQFF
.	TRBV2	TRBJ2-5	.	TGTGCCAGCAGTGTCCTTGAGACCCAGTACTTC	CASSVLETQYF
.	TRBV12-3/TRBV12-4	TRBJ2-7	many	TGTGCCAGCAGTTCCTCCTACGAGCAGTACTTC	CASSSSYEQYF
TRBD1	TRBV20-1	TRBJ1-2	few	TGCAGCGCCAGAAGGACAGGCGCATCGATTAACTATGGCTACACCTTC	CSARRTGASINYGYTF
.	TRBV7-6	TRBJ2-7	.	TGTGCCAGCAGCCCACAGAGCTCCTACGAGCAGTACTTC	CASSPQSSYEQYF
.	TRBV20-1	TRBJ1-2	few	TGCAGTGCGCGGGCTCAGTATGGCTACACCTTC	CSARAQYGYTF
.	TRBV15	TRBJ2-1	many	TGTGCCACCAGCAGAGTGAACAACAATGAGCAGTTCTTC	CATSRVNNNEQFF
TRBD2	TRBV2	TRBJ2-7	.	TGTGCCAGCAAGGCGGGGGGGCCCGTCGACGAGCAGTACTTC	CASKAGGPVDEQYF
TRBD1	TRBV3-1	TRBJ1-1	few	TGTGCCAGCAGCCACTCCGGGACAGGGGCGGGGGGCACTGAAGCTTTCTTT	CASSHSGTGAGGTEAFF
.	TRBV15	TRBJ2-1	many	TGTGCCACCAGCAGACAGCATGCGGGGGCAGGGACTGAGCAGTTCTTC	CATSRQHAGAGTEQFF
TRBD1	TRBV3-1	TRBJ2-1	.	TGTGCCAGCAGCCATACAGGGGGCGCACAATTGAATGAGCAGTTCTTC	CASSHTGGAQLNEQFF
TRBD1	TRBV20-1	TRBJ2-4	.	TGCAGTGCTGGGGGACAGGGGGCCGGGGCCAAAAACATTCAGTACTTC	CSAGGQGAGAKNIQYF
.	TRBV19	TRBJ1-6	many	TGTGCCGCCAGGGGAATTAATTCACCCCTCCACTTT	CAARGINSPLHF
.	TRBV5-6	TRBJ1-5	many	TGTGCCAGCAGCTTGTTTGGGGATCAGCCCCAGCATTTT	CASSLFGDQPQHF
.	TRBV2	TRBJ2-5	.	TGTGCCAGCAGTGATTGGGTAGAGACCCAGTACTTC	CASSDWVETQYF
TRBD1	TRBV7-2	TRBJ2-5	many	TGTGCCAGCAGCTTAAACAGGGGGCGGGGTGAGACCCAGTACTTC	CASSLNRGRGETQYF
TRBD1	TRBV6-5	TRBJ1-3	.	TGTGCCAGCAGTGTGGACAGGGGGCAAGGAAACACCATATATTTT	CASSVDRGQGNTIYF
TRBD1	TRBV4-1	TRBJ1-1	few	TGCGCCAGCAGCTCAGGGACAGGGCGGAACACTGAAGCTTTCTTT	CASSSGTGRNTEAFF
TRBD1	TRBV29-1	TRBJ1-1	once	TGCAGCGTTGCGGGACAGTCTAAGAACACTGAAGCTTTCTTT	CSVAGQSKNTEAFF
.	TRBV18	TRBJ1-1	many	TGTGCCAGCTCCCCCGGGTTCCTATTTTCGGGCTTCTTT	CASSPGFLFSGFF
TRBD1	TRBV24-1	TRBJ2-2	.	TGTGCCACCCGAGACAGGGGGAACACCGGGGAGCTGTTTTTT	CATRDRGNTGELFF
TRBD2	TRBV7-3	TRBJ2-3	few	TGTGCCAGCAGCCGGACTAGCGGGAGCACAGATACGCAGTATTTT	CASSRTSGSTDTQYF
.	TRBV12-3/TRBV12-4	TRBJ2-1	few	TGTGCCAGCAGTTTCTCCCTGGGTGGCGATGAGCAGTTCTTC	CASSFSLGGDEQFF
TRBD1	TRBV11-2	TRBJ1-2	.	TGTGCCAGCAGCTTAGAGCCTCGGACAGGAGGCTACACCTTC	CASSLEPRTGGYTF
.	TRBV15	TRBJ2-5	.	TGTGCCACCAGCAGAGGTGGGACCGGCCAAGAGACCCAGTACTTC	CATSRGGTGQETQYF
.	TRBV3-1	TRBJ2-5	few	TGTGCCAGCAGCCAAGATCCGGGACTGCTCATGAGGTACTTC	CASSQDPGLLMRYF
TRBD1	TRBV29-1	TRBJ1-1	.	TGCAGCGTTGAAATGCAGGGGGTGAACACTGAAGCTTTCTTT	CSVEMQGVNTEAFF
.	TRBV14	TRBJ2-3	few	TGTGCCAGCAGCCAAGAGGGGGCAGATACGCAGTATTTT	CASSQEGADTQYF
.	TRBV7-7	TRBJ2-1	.	TGTGCTAGCAGCCTCGGACAGTACAATGAGCAGTTCTTC	CASSLGQYNEQFF
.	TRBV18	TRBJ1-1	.	TGTGCCAGCTCACGGGGGGGCACGAACACTGAAGCTTTCTTT	CASSRGGTNTEAFF
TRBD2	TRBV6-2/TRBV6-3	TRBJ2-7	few	TGTGCCAGCAGACAAGCGGGAGGTACCTACGAGCAGTACTTC	CASRQAGGTYEQYF
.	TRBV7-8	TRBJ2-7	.	TGTGCCAGCACCGAAAAGGCGGGACCCTACGAGCAGTACTTC	CASTEKAGPYEQYF
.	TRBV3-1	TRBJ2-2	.	TGTGCCAGCAGCCAAGTATCCAGGGGTGATACCGGGGAGCTGTTTTTT	CASSQVSRGDTGELFF
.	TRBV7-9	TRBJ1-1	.	TGTGCCAGCAGCCCCCAGTCGGGGGGGAGCACTGAAGCTTTCTTT	CASSPQSGGSTEAFF